These 8 T cell receptor beta chains originate from one sample sequenced in a study of blood T cells in healthy people across ages. It was with a sample-barcoded 5' primer and a J-beta primer mix that a second PCR of roughly 7 to 11 cycles was run. TCRdb reprocessed the 5' RACE reads via MiXCR and lists one record per CDR3 protein. Here the sample spans roughly 680,000 distinct CDR3 sequences, 21% being singletons. Sequenced: blood. Receptor source: a man between 70 and 80 years old in good health.

DNA for the CDR3: TGTGCCATCAGTGGGGGGACTACCTTGAAGGCGGAGCAGTTCTTC. Its protein product is CAISGGTTLKAEQFF. The chain recombines TRBV10-3 with TRBJ2-1, with TRBD2 matching over 7 bases. V shed 4 bases, J shed 10 bases, and the junction held 13 bases outside the gene matches. The CDR3 totals 15 residues. Germline CDR1 is ENHRY and CDR2 is SYGVKD.

The rearrangement uses TRBV25-1 and TRBJ2-5; 10 nucleotides match TRBD2. The J segment lost 3 bases and the V segment lost 5 bases, leaving 6 bases of the junction unmatched. The length of the CDR3 is 15 residues. CDR1 MGHDK and CDR2 SYGVNS come from the germline V gene. CDR3 DNA: TGTGCCAGCAGTCTGCCGGGACTAGCGAAAGAGACCCAGTACTTC. Protein: CASSLPGLAKETQYF.

This clonotype was observed a handful of times. A read error may explain this, as a much larger clone is one base away. The chain combines TRBV4-3 with TRBJ2-7; D remains ambiguous. CDR3 length: 15 residues. Germline loops: CDR1 LGHNA, CDR2 YSLEER. Written as DNA, the CDR3 is TGCGCCAGCAGCCAAGGACACCCGAGCTCCTACGAGCAGTGCTTC. It codes for CASSQGHPSSYEQCF.

This clonotype turned up a few times. CDR3 sequence: CASSPRTGNEQFF. The CDR3, as DNA: TGTGCCAGCAGTCCCCGAACGGGTAATGAGCAGTTCTTC. The chain recombines TRBV28 with TRBJ2-1; D is unclear. CDR3 length: 13 amino acids. Germline-derived CDR1 and CDR2 are MDHEN and SYDVKM. V lost 5 bases, J lost 7 bases, and 12 bases lay in between.

The chain has TRBV9 and TRBJ2-1, with 10 positions matching TRBD1. This CDR3 region has 14 residues. Per the germline V gene, CDR1 is SGDLS and CDR2 is YYNGEE. V trimming: 0 bases; J trimming: 7 bases; junction bases outside the gene matches: 1. The CDR3 loop reads CASSVAGQGNEQFF. The CDR3 bases are TGTGCCAGCAGCGTAGCGGGACAGGGGAATGAGCAGTTCTTC.

The V and J genes are TRBV20-1 and TRBJ1-2; D is unresolved. Trimming removed 5 bases from V and 0 bases from J, with 10 bases in between. The CDR3 loop spans 13 amino acids. Germline loops: CDR1 DFQATT, CDR2 SNEGSKA (reference sequence). The CDR3 nucleotides are TGCAGTGCTCAAGCCCCAGCTAACTATGGCTACACCTTC. It codes for CSAQAPANYGYTF.

The chain combines TRBV28 with TRBJ2-3, with D perhaps assigned TRBD1 or TRBD2 (5 bases each). Trimming left V 5 bases short and J 2 bases short, with 23 bases between. Germline CDR1 reads MDHEN; CDR2 reads SYDVKM. CDR3 size: 18 residues. CDR3: CASSPRTGAGRITDTQYF. CDR3 sequence (DNA): TGTGCCAGCAGTCCCCGGACCGGGGCCGGAAGGATCACAGATACGCAGTATTTT. Full variable domain (missing parts from reference TRBV28 and TRBJ2-3): DVKVTQSSRYLVKRTGEKVFLECVQDMDHENMFWYRQDPGLGLRLIYFSYDVKMKEKGDIPEGYSVSREKKERFSLILESASTNQTSMYLCASSPRTGAGRITDTQYFGPGTRLTVL.

J is TRBJ2-7 and V is TRBV20-1, with 7 bases lining up with TRBD2. V lost 1 base and J lost 3; bases outside the gene matches: 9. Germline CDR1 is DFQATT and CDR2 is SNEGSKA (reference sequence). The CDR3 sequence is 15 residues long. The CDR3 is CSARGKPGLGYEQYF. In DNA form, the CDR3 reads TGCAGTGCTAGAGGAAAACCCGGACTAGGCTACGAGCAGTACTTC.